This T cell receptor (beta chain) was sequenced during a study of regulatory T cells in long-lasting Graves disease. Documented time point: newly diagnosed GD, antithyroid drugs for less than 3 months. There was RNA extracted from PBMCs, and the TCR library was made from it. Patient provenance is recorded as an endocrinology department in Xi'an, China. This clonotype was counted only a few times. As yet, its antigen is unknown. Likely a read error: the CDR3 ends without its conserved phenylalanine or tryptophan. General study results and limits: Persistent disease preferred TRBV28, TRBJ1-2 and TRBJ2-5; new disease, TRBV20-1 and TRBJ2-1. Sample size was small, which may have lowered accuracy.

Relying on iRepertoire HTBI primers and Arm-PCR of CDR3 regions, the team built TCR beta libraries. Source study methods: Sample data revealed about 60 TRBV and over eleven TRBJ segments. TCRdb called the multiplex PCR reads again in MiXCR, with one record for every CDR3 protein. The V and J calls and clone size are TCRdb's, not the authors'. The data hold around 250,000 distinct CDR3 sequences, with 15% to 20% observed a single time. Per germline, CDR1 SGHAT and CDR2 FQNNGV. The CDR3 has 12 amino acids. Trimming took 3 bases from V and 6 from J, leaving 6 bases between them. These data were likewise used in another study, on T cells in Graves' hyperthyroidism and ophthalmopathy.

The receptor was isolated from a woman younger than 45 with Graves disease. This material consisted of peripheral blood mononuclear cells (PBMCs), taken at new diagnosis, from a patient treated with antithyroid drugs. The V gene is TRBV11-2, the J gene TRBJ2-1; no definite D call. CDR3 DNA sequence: TGTGCCAGCAGCTTGAACGGCAATGAGCAGTTCATC. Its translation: CASSLNGNEQFI.